This TCR beta chain was sequenced in a study of shared clonotypes between healthy human individuals. TCRdb keeps only in-frame clones here, not all; method: immunoSEQ multiplex PCR. The sample includes 650,000 to 700,000 clones, roughly 91% of them seen just once. Looked up from germline, CDR1 is MGHRA and CDR2 is YSYEKL. V was clipped by 5 bases and J by 2 bases; unmatched bases: 6. The length of the CDR3 is 15 residues. The chain is built from TRBV4-1 and TRBJ2-3; 8 bases align to TRBD2. Sequencing was performed on memory CD8+ T cells from PBMCs. As for subset: CD45RO+ cells pooled with CCR7-negative TemRA cells. This TCR derives from a man aged 18 to 30 in good health. Some clones in this sample may be carry-over from other donors' samples. The CDR3 DNA reads as TGCGCCAGCAGCACCGTACTAGCGGACACAGATACGCAGTATTTT. The encoded protein is CASSTVLADTDTQYF.